These T cell receptor beta chains were read from a single sample in a study of cytomegalovirus exposure and HLA in healthy donors. The data were produced by immunoSEQ multiplex PCR, yet TCRdb's version contains in-frame clones alone and is incomplete. Of some 220,000 clones in the sample, roughly 78% were seen once. The sequencing input was PBMCs. These receptors all stem from a boy aged 10-17 years in good health and CMV-seronegative. CDR3s include the opening cysteine and the closing phenylalanine or tryptophan. Each record gives: V gene, clone size, D gene, J gene, CDR3 DNA, CDR3 protein. The D gene is left open where the match is weak. Not all rows give a size; the values are once, few, many and, for expanded clones, a class.

V gene: TRBV30
clone size: .
D gene: TRBD1
J gene: TRBJ1-1
CDR3 DNA: TGTGCCCACGGGACAGGCCTCACTGCGGCTTTCTTT
CDR3 protein: CAHGTGLTAAFF

V gene: TRBV9
clone size: .
D gene: .
J gene: TRBJ2-3
CDR3 DNA: TGTGCCAGCAGCGTATCACTCCTTGGGGGCCCAGATACGCAGTATTTT
CDR3 protein: CASSVSLLGGPDTQYF

V gene: TRBV11-2
clone size: few
D gene: TRBD1
J gene: TRBJ1-3
CDR3 DNA: TGTGCCAGCAGCCACGGGGACAGGGGCTCTGGAAACACCATATATTTT
CDR3 protein: CASSHGDRGSGNTIYF

V gene: TRBV5-1
clone size: .
D gene: .
J gene: TRBJ1-6
CDR3 DNA: TGCGCCAGCAGCTTAAGGGTAGCGGATGATTCACCCCTCCACTTT
CDR3 protein: CASSLRVADDSPLHF

V gene: TRBV30
clone size: .
D gene: .
J gene: TRBJ1-3
CDR3 DNA: TGTGCCTGGAGTGTAATGTGGGGACACTCTGGAAACACCATATATTTT
CDR3 protein: CAWSVMWGHSGNTIYF

V gene: TRBV30
clone size: .
D gene: TRBD1
J gene: TRBJ1-5
CDR3 DNA: TGTGCCTGGACAGGACAGGGCAATCAGCCCCAGCATTTT
CDR3 protein: CAWTGQGNQPQHF

V gene: TRBV5-6
clone size: few
D gene: TRBD1
J gene: TRBJ1-2
CDR3 DNA: TGTGCCAGCAGCTACGGACAGGGTTTTTGGTATGGCTACACCTTC
CDR3 protein: CASSYGQGFWYGYTF

V gene: TRBV28
clone size: .
D gene: TRBD2
J gene: TRBJ2-1
CDR3 DNA: TGTGCCAGCAGTTTGGCCGAGGGCCCGGGACTAGCGGGCAACAATGAGCAGTTCTTC
CDR3 protein: CASSLAEGPGLAGNNEQFF

V gene: TRBV5-1
clone size: .
D gene: TRBD2
J gene: TRBJ2-1
CDR3 DNA: TGCGCCAGCAGCTACCAAACTAGCGGCGAGTACAATGAGCAGTTCTTC
CDR3 protein: CASSYQTSGEYNEQFF

V gene: TRBV7-2
clone size: .
D gene: TRBD2
J gene: TRBJ2-7
CDR3 DNA: TGTGCCAGCAGCCCGCGGACTAGCGGATTCATCTACGAGCAGTACTTC
CDR3 protein: CASSPRTSGFIYEQYF

V gene: TRBV18
clone size: few
D gene: .
J gene: TRBJ1-3
CDR3 DNA: TGTGCCAGCTCGGACAGCGTCTCTGGAAACACCATATATTTT
CDR3 protein: CASSDSVSGNTIYF

V gene: TRBV5-6
clone size: .
D gene: TRBD1
J gene: TRBJ1-2
CDR3 DNA: TGTGCCAGCAGCTTGGCAGGGGGCGGGGGAGCTGGCTACACCTTC
CDR3 protein: CASSLAGGGGAGYTF

V gene: TRBV4-1
clone size: .
D gene: .
J gene: TRBJ2-1
CDR3 DNA: TGCGCCAGCAGCCAAGAGAATGCATGGGCAAATGAGCAGTTCTTC
CDR3 protein: CASSQENAWANEQFF

V gene: TRBV7-3
clone size: .
D gene: .
J gene: TRBJ1-2
CDR3 DNA: TGTGCCAGCAGCTTAACGGGCAGGGCCGGTTATGGCTACACCTTC
CDR3 protein: CASSLTGRAGYGYTF

V gene: TRBV5-1
clone size: .
D gene: .
J gene: TRBJ2-7
CDR3 DNA: TGCGCCAGCAGTGAGACAGGTCCCTACGAGCAGTACTTC
CDR3 protein: CASSETGPYEQYF

V gene: TRBV7-9
clone size: .
D gene: .
J gene: TRBJ1-6
CDR3 DNA: TGTTCCAGCAGCTCCTCCTCTCCCCTCGCCCTCCACTTT
CDR3 protein: CSSSSSSPLALHF

V gene: TRBV10-2
clone size: .
D gene: .
J gene: TRBJ2-7
CDR3 DNA: TGCGCCAGCAGCCCAAATACAGGGACCGAGCAGTACTTC
CDR3 protein: CASSPNTGTEQYF

V gene: TRBV4-1
clone size: .
D gene: .
J gene: TRBJ2-7
CDR3 DNA: TGCGCCAGCAGCCAAGTCCGAATCCTTAGCGGAGCCGCCTACGAGCAGTACTTC
CDR3 protein: CASSQVRILSGAAYEQYF

V gene: TRBV4-2
clone size: .
D gene: .
J gene: TRBJ1-3
CDR3 DNA: TGTGCCAGCAGCCAAGGGGCAGGGCTCTCTGGAAACACCATATATTTT
CDR3 protein: CASSQGAGLSGNTIYF

V gene: TRBV5-1
clone size: .
D gene: .
J gene: TRBJ1-1
CDR3 DNA: TGCGCCAGCAGCTTTAGAAGAGACACTGAAGCTTTCTTT
CDR3 protein: CASSFRRDTEAFF

V gene: TRBV18
clone size: .
D gene: TRBD1
J gene: TRBJ1-4
CDR3 DNA: TGTGCCAGCCCCTATAAGGACAGGGGGCGCACTAATGAAAAACTGTTTTTT
CDR3 protein: CASPYKDRGRTNEKLFF

V gene: TRBV28
clone size: .
D gene: .
J gene: TRBJ1-2
CDR3 DNA: TGTGCCAGCAGTTTTAGTCGAAACTATGGCTACACCTTC
CDR3 protein: CASSFSRNYGYTF

V gene: TRBV5-5
clone size: .
D gene: .
J gene: TRBJ2-1
CDR3 DNA: TGTGCCAGCAGCTTGTTGGCTAGCCGTGCCTACAATGAGCAGTTCTTC
CDR3 protein: CASSLLASRAYNEQFF

V gene: TRBV10-3
clone size: .
D gene: TRBD2
J gene: TRBJ2-5
CDR3 DNA: TGTGCCATCAGTGTTACTAGCGGGGGATTCCAGGAGACCCAGTACTTC
CDR3 protein: CAISVTSGGFQETQYF

V gene: TRBV7-9
clone size: .
D gene: .
J gene: TRBJ2-7
CDR3 DNA: TGTGCCAGCAGCCGCCTAGGGAGCGAGCAGTACTTC
CDR3 protein: CASSRLGSEQYF

V gene: TRBV5-4
clone size: .
D gene: TRBD2
J gene: TRBJ2-1
CDR3 DNA: TGTGCCAGCAGCTTAATGGGTAGCGGGAGGACCCATGAGCAGTTCTTC
CDR3 protein: CASSLMGSGRTHEQFF

V gene: TRBV5-1
clone size: .
D gene: .
J gene: TRBJ1-4
CDR3 DNA: TGCGCCAGCAGCCCTCGGGTAACTAATGAAAAACTGTTTTTT
CDR3 protein: CASSPRVTNEKLFF

V gene: TRBV6-5
clone size: .
D gene: .
J gene: TRBJ2-4
CDR3 DNA: TGTGCCAGCAGTTACTCTCCGGGAAACATTCAGTACTTC
CDR3 protein: CASSYSPGNIQYF

V gene: TRBV27
clone size: .
D gene: .
J gene: TRBJ1-2
CDR3 DNA: TGTGCCAGCAGTTCGGACAGTAACTATGGCTACACCTTC
CDR3 protein: CASSSDSNYGYTF

V gene: TRBV11-3
clone size: .
D gene: TRBD2
J gene: TRBJ2-1
CDR3 DNA: TGTGCCAGCAGCTCTAGTCGGCTAGCGGGTCAGCAGTTCTTC
CDR3 protein: CASSSSRLAGQQFF

V gene: TRBV10-3
clone size: .
D gene: .
J gene: TRBJ2-1
CDR3 DNA: TGTGCCATCAGTGAGGGCGGGAATAGGAACAATGAGCAGTTCTTC
CDR3 protein: CAISEGGNRNNEQFF